A single sample gave rise to the 30 T cell receptor beta chains below, sequenced in a study of T cells of healthy individuals. TCRdb analysed the 5' RACE reads with MiXCR anew, one entry per CDR3 protein. The table lists 41,000 or so distinct CDR3 sequences, 4% to 5% of them singletons, with less than 9.5% in the top ten. The receptors shown here come from a human donor in good health.

Remarks on this clonotype: A read error may account for a junction end that differs from germline. This chain links TRBV6-5 with TRBJ2-7; D call uncertain. Looked up from germline, CDR1 is MNHEY and CDR2 is SVGAGI. The CDR3 totals 12 residues. The CDR3 loop reads CASSFAGREKYF. DNA of the CDR3: TGTGCCAGCAGTTTTGCAGGACGCGAGAAGTACTTC.

This clonotype was counted many times. The chain links TRBV6-5 to TRBJ2-3, with a possible D match to TRBD1 (5 bases). Germline V gene sequence: CDR1 MNHEY, CDR2 SVGAGI. The CDR3 totals 14 residues. The V and J ends lost 6 bases and 4 bases respectively, with 14 bases between them. CDR3 sequence: CASSRALGADTQYF. DNA for the CDR3: TGTGCCAGCAGCCGAGCCCTAGGGGCAGATACGCAGTATTTT.

Many counts were recorded for this clonotype. The CDR3 loop is CASSPGTGGGYEQYF. CDR3 sequence (DNA): TGCGCCAGCAGCCCAGGGACAGGGGGCGGATACGAGCAGTACTTC. The V and J genes are TRBV4-3 and TRBJ2-7, with TRBD1 matching over 12 bases. The length of the CDR3 is 15 residues. Looked up from germline, CDR1 is LGHNA and CDR2 is YSLEER. The J segment lost 4 bases and the V segment lost 4 bases, leaving 5 bases of the junction unmatched.

This clonotype showed up just a few times. The chain is built from TRBV18 and TRBJ2-5, with TRBD1 as a possible D gene (6 bases). From germline, CDR1 is KGHSH and CDR2 LQKENI. The V and J ends lost 2 bases and 4 bases respectively, with 11 bases between them. The CDR3 is made up of 14 amino acids. CDR3 bases: TGTGCCAGCTCACCAGGACAGCTTGGAGAGACCCAGTACTTC. Encoded protein: CASSPGQLGETQYF.

This clonotype was recorded many times. The V call is TRBV4-1, the J call TRBJ2-3; D unresolved. Trimming removed 1 base from V and 6 bases from J, with 5 bases in between. This CDR3 region has 12 residues. Germline V CDR1 and CDR2: MGHRA, YSYEKL. In DNA, the CDR3 is TGCGCCAGCAGCCAAGTTCTGGATACGCAGTATTTT. This gives the protein CASSQVLDTQYF.

This clonotype has a handful of counts. This rearrangement joins TRBV6-2 or TRBV6-3 to TRBJ2-2; D not certain. Germline V lookup: CDR1 MNHEY, CDR2 SVGEGT. This CDR3 has 11 residues. V was cut by 6 bases and J by 4 bases, with 3 bases left in between. This CDR3 is CASRSTGELFF. The CDR3 bases are TGTGCCAGCAGAAGCACCGGGGAGCTGTTTTTT.

This clonotype showed up many times. The V and J genes are TRBV7-2 and TRBJ2-5; tentatively, D is TRBD2 (6 bases). V gave up 1 base and J gave up 10 bases, with 22 bases separating them. Germline V gives CDR1 SGHTA, CDR2 FQGNSA. CDR3 length: 16 residues. Here the CDR3 DNA reads TGTGCCAGCAGCTTAGATTCAGTGACTAGAACTCGTGACCAGTACTTC. Protein sequence: CASSLDSVTRTRDQYF.

In this sample, this clonotype turned up a few times. The CDR3 loop reads CASSYDRGAWTEAFF. The CDR3 nucleotides read TGTGCCAGCAGTTACGACAGGGGGGCCTGGACTGAAGCTTTCTTT. This chain connects TRBV6-2 or TRBV6-3 to TRBJ1-1; 9 nucleotides line up with TRBD1. V was pared by 2 bases and J by 5 bases, with 6 bases of the junction left unmatched. The germline V gene encodes CDR1 MNHEY and CDR2 SVGEGT. This CDR3 has 15 residues.

This clonotype occurred many times. The gene calls are TRBV27 and TRBJ2-5; D might be TRBD2 (5 bases). Trimming cost V 2 bases and J 1 base, with 17 bases left between them. CDR1 is MNHEY, CDR2 SMNVEV, per germline (reference sequence). The CDR3 loop spans 17 amino acids. DNA of the CDR3: TGTGCCAGCAGTTTAGGTGGTTTGGCCGCGGGCCAAGAGACCCAGTACTTC. Protein sequence: CASSLGGLAAGQETQYF.

This clonotype was counted many times. The chain links TRBV6-2 or TRBV6-3 to TRBJ2-1; 7 bases are shared with TRBD1. With V trimmed by 6 bases and J by 7 bases, 9 bases remained unmatched. Germline lookup yields CDR1 MNHEY and CDR2 SVGEGT. This CDR3 has 14 residues. DNA of the CDR3: TGTGCCAGCAGAGGGACAGCCATGCTAAATGAGCAGTTCTTC. It yields the protein CASRGTAMLNEQFF.

This clonotype was seen repeatedly, ten times or more. The J gene is TRBJ2-1, the V gene TRBV4-1, with D perhaps matching TRBD1 (6 bases). V was pared by 4 bases and J by 5 bases, with 9 bases between. CDR1 is MGHRA and CDR2 is YSYEKL in the germline V gene. This CDR3 has 13 residues. CDR3 region: CASSRQVDNEQFF. The CDR3 nucleotides read TGCGCCAGCAGCCGACAGGTAGACAATGAGCAGTTCTTC.

There are many counts of this clonotype. The CDR3, as DNA: TGCAGTGCTCCCGCCCACGGACAGGGGGACAATGAGCAGTTCTTC. Amino acid sequence: CSAPAHGQGDNEQFF. The chain is built from TRBV20-1 and TRBJ2-1; TRBD1 aligns across 10 bases. The CDR3 is 15 amino acids. The germline V gene has CDR1 DFQATT and CDR2 SNEGSKA (reference sequence). The ends lost 5 bases at V and 5 bases at J; junction bases unmatched: 9.

In this sample, this clonotype turned up many times. V and J are TRBV30 and TRBJ2-3; D possibly uses TRBD1 or TRBD2 (5 bases each). CDR1 is GTSNPN and CDR2 is SVGIG in the germline V gene (reference sequence). The CDR3 runs 15 residues. Deletions cut 0 bases from V and 0 bases from J, with 10 bases between. This CDR3 is CAWSVGGGSTDTQYF. Written as DNA, the CDR3 is TGTGCCTGGAGTGTAGGTGGGGGTAGCACAGATACGCAGTATTTT.

This clonotype was seen ten or more times. The gene calls are TRBV27 and TRBJ2-3; D remains ambiguous. The V end was cut by 0 bases, the J end by 2 bases, with 6 bases between. Germline V lookup: CDR1 MNHEY, CDR2 SMNVEV (reference sequence). This CDR3 has 14 amino acids. The DNA of the CDR3 is TGTGCCAGCAGTTTATCAGTCCCCACAGATACGCAGTATTTT. This sequence encodes CASSLSVPTDTQYF.

This clonotype appeared a few times. The V gene is TRBV5-4, the J gene TRBJ1-1; 11 bases agree with TRBD1. After removal of 10 bases from V and 4 bases from J, the junction contained 6 bases not matched to a gene. The germline gives CDR1 SGHNT, CDR2 YYREEE (reference sequence). This CDR3 contains 13 residues. CDR3 sequence: CAGRGTGGTEAFF. The CDR3 DNA sequence: TGTGCCGGACGAGGGACAGGGGGCACTGAAGCTTTCTTT.

This clonotype has only a few counts. The rearrangement joins TRBV4-1 to TRBJ2-3, with D tentatively TRBD1 (5 bases). Germline assignment: CDR1 MGHRA and CDR2 YSYEKL. The CDR3 runs 15 residues. Trimming took 0 bases from V and 5 from J, leaving 12 bases between them. CDR3 in amino acids: CASSQDGQGKDTQYF. CDR3 bases: TGCGCCAGCAGCCAAGATGGTCAGGGCAAAGATACGCAGTATTTT.

This sequence joins TRBV18 and TRBJ2-3; 14 bases fit TRBD2. This CDR3 is 16 amino acids long. V dropped 6 bases and J dropped 4; count of bases not matched to a gene: 6. Germline V gene lookup returns CDR1 KGHSH and CDR2 LQKENI. This chain's CDR3 is CASSPGLAGGADTQYF. The CDR3 DNA sequence: TGTGCCAGCTCTCCCGGACTAGCGGGGGGCGCAGATACGCAGTATTTT.

This clonotype was seen many times. V is TRBV13 and J is TRBJ2-7, with D perhaps being TRBD1 or TRBD2 (5 bases each). The germline V and J ends were trimmed by 0 bases and 2 bases, with 11 bases remaining between them. The CDR3 consists of 15 residues. CDR1 and CDR2 from the germline V gene are PRHDT and FYEKMQ (reference sequence). The chain's CDR3 is CASSLGREFTYEQYF. The DNA for the CDR3 is TGTGCCAGCAGCTTAGGCAGGGAGTTCACCTACGAGCAGTACTTC.

This clonotype was seen ten or more times. This chain links TRBV29-1 with TRBJ2-5; D may be TRBD1 or TRBD2 (5 bases each). CDR1 is SQVTM and CDR2 is ANQGSEA in the germline V gene. Trimming left V 6 bases short and J 5 bases short, with 16 bases between. The CDR3 sequence is 13 residues long. The CDR3 spells CSVKPGAGETQYF. The CDR3 nucleotides are TGCAGCGTGAAGCCCGGGGCAGGGGAGACCCAGTACTTC.

This clonotype was seen a handful of times. The rearrangement links TRBV12-3 or TRBV12-4 to TRBJ1-6, with TRBD1 matching 8 bases. V lost 4 bases to trimming and J lost 9 bases; unmatched junction nucleotides: 5. The CDR3 loop spans 14 amino acids. CDR3 protein: CASSSRGPGSPLHF. CDR3 nucleotide sequence: TGTGCCAGCAGTTCCAGGGGGCCTGGTTCACCCCTCCACTTT.

This clonotype was counted at least ten times. The chain uses TRBV7-2 and TRBJ2-7; TRBD2 matches at 7 bases. Germline CDR1 SGHTA, CDR2 FQGNSA. CDR3 length: 16 residues. The junction had 8 bases not matched to a gene; V was cut back by 1 base and J by 2 bases. CDR3 bases: TGTGCCAGCAGCTTAGGAATGGGCGGGAGTGCCTACGAGCAGTACTTC. Its protein is CASSLGMGGSAYEQYF.

Only a few counts were recorded for this clonotype. V and J are TRBV5-5 and TRBJ2-6; D uncertain. The CDR3 is 18 amino acids. Trimming shortened V by 0 bases and J by 0 bases, and 13 bases separated the two germline ends. Germline lookup yields CDR1 SGHKS and CDR2 YYEKEE (reference sequence). CDR3 coding DNA: TGTGCCAGCAGCTTGGTAGACGGCAGGTTCTCTGGGGCCAACGTCCTGACTTTC. Encoded protein: CASSLVDGRFSGANVLTF.

At least ten counts were recorded for this clonotype. V gene TRBV6-2 or TRBV6-3 combines with J gene TRBJ1-5; D uncertain. The CDR3 is 15 amino acids. CDR1 and CDR2 (germline): MNHEY, SVGEGT. Trimming shortened V by 0 bases and J by 2 bases, and 8 bases separated the two germline ends. The DNA of the CDR3 is TGTGCCAGCAGTTACTCTAACTGGGGCAATCAGCCCCAGCATTTT. This sequence encodes CASSYSNWGNQPQHF.

The V and J genes are TRBV4-3 and TRBJ2-1, with 7 bases that match TRBD2. Germline values: CDR1 LGHNA, CDR2 YSLEER. The CDR3 length is 17 residues. V shed 0 bases and J 9 bases; nucleotides not matched to a gene: 14. The DNA for the CDR3 is TGCGCCAGCAGCCAAGATAGGTCGGCGGGAGTCGTCAGTGAGCAGTTCTTC. Translated: CASSQDRSAGVVSEQFF.

This clonotype was counted many times. The chain recombines TRBV2 with TRBJ2-5; D remains unclear. V lost 1 base, J lost 0 bases, and 6 bases lay in between. Per germline, CDR1 SNHLY and CDR2 FYNNEI. The CDR3 spans 14 residues. The CDR3 bases are TGTGCCAGCAGTGAAGACACAGACCAAGAGACCCAGTACTTC. Its protein product is CASSEDTDQETQYF.

By sample share, this clonotype is medium-sized. The rearrangement uses TRBV20-1 and TRBJ2-1; 10 positions match TRBD2. The CDR3 runs 16 residues. Germline-derived CDR1 and CDR2 are DFQATT and SNEGSKA (reference sequence). The junction had 10 bases not matched to a gene; V was cut back by 1 base and J by 7 bases. The CDR3 nucleotides read TGCAGTGCTAGAGGCTTCCTAGCGGGAGTGAGGAATGAGCAGTTCTTC. Translation: CSARGFLAGVRNEQFF.

This clonotype was recorded at least ten times. Here the CDR3 reads CAIRSDTEAFF. CDR3 coding DNA: TGTGCCATCAGGTCGGACACTGAAGCTTTCTTT. This chain connects TRBV10-3 to TRBJ1-1; D unclear. Germline loops: CDR1 ENHRY, CDR2 SYGVKD. Trimming shortened V by 6 bases and J by 3 bases, and 5 bases separated the two germline ends. The CDR3 runs 11 residues.

The chain recombines TRBV12-3 or TRBV12-4 with TRBJ1-1; D remains ambiguous. The CDR3 contains 13 residues. Trimming removed 5 bases from V and 7 bases from J, with 14 bases in between. CDR3 sequence: CASSHPDTGEAFF. In DNA form, the CDR3 reads TGTGCCAGCAGTCACCCAGACACGGGTGAAGCTTTCTTT.

This clonotype was observed a few times. This chain links TRBV3-1 with TRBJ1-1; 8 bases line up with TRBD1. CDR1 and CDR2 (germline): LGHDT, YNNKEL (reference sequence). The V and J ends lost 9 bases and 0 bases, in that order; junction bases with no gene match: 12. This CDR3 spans 16 amino acids. For the CDR3, the DNA is TGTGCCAGTAGTTTAAACCCGACAGGGGTGAACACTGAAGCTTTCTTT. Its translation: CASSLNPTGVNTEAFF.

This clonotype was recorded at least ten times. The chain employs TRBV2 and TRBJ2-1; TRBD2 is a possible D gene (6 bases). The germline CDR1 and CDR2 sequences are SNHLY and FYNNEI. Trimming stripped 1 base from V and 4 bases from J, with 14 bases between. The CDR3 loop spans 16 amino acids. CDR3 in DNA: TGTGCCAGCAGTGAAGTTAAGGGACTTACTTACAATGAGCAGTTCTTC. This translates into CASSEVKGLTYNEQFF.